This T cell receptor beta chain emerged from a study of T cell responses to AZD1222 COVID-19 vaccine. Produced via immunoSEQ multiplex PCR; TCRdb's table is partial and in-frame only. Of some 150,000 clones listed, around 90% are singletons. The origin of this receptor is an adult who received the AZD1222 COVID-19 vaccine. This specimen was peripheral blood, taken 28 days after the second AZD1222 dose.

In DNA, the CDR3 is TGTGCCAGCAGTTTAACTAGCGGGGCCCAGGATACGCAGTATTTT. It translates to CASSLTSGAQDTQYF. This sequence joins TRBV5-4 and TRBJ2-3; 10 positions agree with TRBD2. V shed 5 bases, J shed 6 bases, and the junction held 9 bases outside the gene matches. The CDR3 totals 15 residues. Germline V gene lookup returns CDR1 SGHNT and CDR2 YYREEE (reference sequence). The variable domain in full, with the rest retrieved from reference TRBV5-4 and TRBJ2-3, is ETGVTQSPTHLIKTRGQQVTLRCSSQSGHNTVSWYQQALGQGPQFIFQYYREEENGRGNFPPRFSGLQFPNYSSELNVNALELDDSALYLCASSLTSGAQDTQYFGPGTRLTVL.